Sequencing of this T cell receptor (beta chain) was carried out in a study of blood T cell repertoires in COVID-19. Overall study context: Acute and convalescent COVID-19 samples came from the United States, Italy and Spain. Sample material is recorded as cDNA or gDNA derived from T cells, B-cell-depleted T cells, or PBMCs.

As originally analysed: Estimated nucleated cell counts came from reference gene primer amplification. The table came from immunoSEQ multiplex PCR; TCRdb's copy has only in-frame clones and leaves some out. V, J and clone size were drawn from that table, and D and trimming were deduced from the DNA. Among roughly 200,000 clones, around 90% were seen once, and the ten largest hold approximately 6.7%. The CDR3 extends over 12 amino acids. Germline CDR1 SNHLY, CDR2 FYNNEI. V dropped 2 bases and J dropped 3 bases, with 3 bases sitting between them. This receptor was obtained from a man aged 35 to 55 with acute or convalescent COVID-19. What was sequenced was peripheral blood. The chain has TRBV2 and TRBJ2-3; no clear D gene. The chain's CDR3 is CASSELTDTQYF. For the CDR3, the DNA is TGTGCCAGCAGTGAACTAACAGATACGCAGTATTTT. Combining the CDR3 with reference TRBV2 and TRBJ2-3 gives the whole variable domain EPEVTQTPSHQVTQMGQEVILRCVPISNHLYFYWYRQILGQKVEFLVSFYNNEISEKSEIFDDQFSVERPDGSNFTLKIRSTKLEDSAMYFCASSELTDTQYFGPGTRLTVL.